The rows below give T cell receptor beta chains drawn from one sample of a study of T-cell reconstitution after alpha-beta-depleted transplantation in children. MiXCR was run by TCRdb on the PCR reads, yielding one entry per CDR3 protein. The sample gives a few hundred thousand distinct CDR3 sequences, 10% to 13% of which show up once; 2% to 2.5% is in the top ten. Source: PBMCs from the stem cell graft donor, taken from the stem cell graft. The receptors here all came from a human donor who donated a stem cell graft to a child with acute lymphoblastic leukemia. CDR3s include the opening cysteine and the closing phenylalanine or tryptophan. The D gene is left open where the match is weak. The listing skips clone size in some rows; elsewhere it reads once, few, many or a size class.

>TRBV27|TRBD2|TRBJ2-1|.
TGTGCCAGCAGTTTAAGACTAGCGGGAGTTAATGAGCAGTTCTTC
CASSLRLAGVNEQFF
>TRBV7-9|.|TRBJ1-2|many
TGTGCCAGCAATGACGCGGCGCGGTGGGGGGCTACTGGAGGCTACACCTTC
CASNDAARWGATGGYTF
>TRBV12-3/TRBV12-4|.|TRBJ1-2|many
TGTGCCAGCAGTTTATCGGTGCTCCACGGCTACACCTTC
CASSLSVLHGYTF
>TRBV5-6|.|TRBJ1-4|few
TGTGCCAGCAGCTCGAAGCCATCACAGAGGGGGGGCGAAAAACTGTTTTTT
CASSSKPSQRGGEKLFF
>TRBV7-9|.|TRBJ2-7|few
TGTGCCAGCAGCCGGGACGATACCTACGAGCAGTACTTC
CASSRDDTYEQYF
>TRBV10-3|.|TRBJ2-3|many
TGTGCGTCCAGGCTAGCCGGCACAGATACGCAGTATTTT
CASRLAGTDTQYF
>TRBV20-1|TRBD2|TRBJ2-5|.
TGCAGTGCTAGAGAGGGGACTAGCGGGAGAGGAGAGACCCAGTACTTC
CSAREGTSGRGETQYF
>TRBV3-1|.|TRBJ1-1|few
TGTGCCAGCAGCCAACAAGGGGGATATACTGAAGCTTTCTTT
CASSQQGGYTEAFF
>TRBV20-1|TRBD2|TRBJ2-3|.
TGCAGTGCTAGAGGGAATGGCGGGAGACAAGATACGCAGTATTTT
CSARGNGGRQDTQYF
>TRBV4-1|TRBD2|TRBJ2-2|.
TGCGCCAGCGCCGGGACTAGCGGGACCGGGGAGCTGTTTTTT
CASAGTSGTGELFF
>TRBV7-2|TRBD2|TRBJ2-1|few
TGTGCCAGCAGCGGGAGGGGACTAGCGGGAGCGGCTGAGCAGTTCTTC
CASSGRGLAGAAEQFF
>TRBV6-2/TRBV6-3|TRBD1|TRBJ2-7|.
TGTGCCAGCAGTCCAACCCCGGACAGGGATGTCTACGAGCAGTACTTC
CASSPTPDRDVYEQYF
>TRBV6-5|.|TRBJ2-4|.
TGTGCCAGCAGTTACTCCCCGGGAGAGGCCCAAAACATTCAGTACTTC
CASSYSPGEAQNIQYF